A single sample is the source of the 3 T cell receptor beta chains below, sequenced in a study of blood T cell repertoires in COVID-19. This table comes from immunoSEQ multiplex PCR, and its TCRdb copy is limited to in-frame clones, with some not included. The data contain 210,000 or so clones, around 80% of them singletons. The sequencing input was peripheral blood. The receptors stem from a woman of 80 years or more with COVID-19, enrolled during active disease.

This clone was seen only once. The chain employs TRBV11-2 and TRBJ1-2; the match to TRBD1 covers 10 bases. Germline CDR1 is SGHAT and CDR2 is FQNNGV. The CDR3 is made up of 17 amino acids. J was trimmed by 5 bases and V by 5 bases; bases with no gene match: 14. The CDR3 region is CASSHGQGDGGPYGYTF. CDR3 in DNA: TGTGCCAGCAGCCATGGACAGGGGGATGGAGGGCCATATGGCTACACCTTC. Combining the CDR3 with reference TRBV11-2 and TRBJ1-2 gives the whole variable domain EAGVAQSPRYKIIEKRQSVAFWCNPISGHATLYWYQQILGQGPKLLIQFQNNGVVDDSQLPKDRFSAERLKGVDSTLKIQPAKLEDSAVYLCASSHGQGDGGPYGYTFGSGTRLTVV.

The V gene is TRBV19, the J gene TRBJ1-5; 8 bases line up with TRBD1. V dropped 7 bases and J dropped 4; count of bases not matched to a gene: 12. This CDR3 spans 16 amino acids. CDR1 is LNHDA and CDR2 is SQIVND in the germline V gene (reference sequence). In nucleotides, the CDR3 is TGTGCCAGTAACTTACACAGGGGGGCAATTAATCAGCCCCAGCATTTT. Translated: CASNLHRGAINQPQHF. The variable domain in full, completed from reference TRBV19 and TRBJ1-5, reads DGGITQSPKYLFRKEGQNVTLSCEQNLNHDAMYWYRQDPGQGLRLIYYSQIVNDFQKGDIAEGYSVSREKKESFPLTVTSAQKNPTAFYLCASNLHRGAINQPQHFGDGTRLSIL.

The J gene is TRBJ2-3, the V gene TRBV18, with TRBD1 matching over 8 bases. The trim removed 2 bases at V and 6 bases at J, leaving 4 bases unmatched. Per germline, CDR1 KGHSH and CDR2 LQKENI. CDR3 size: 14 residues. CDR3 bases: TGTGCCAGCTCACCAGAGACAGGGGAGGATACGCAGTATTTT. As protein: CASSPETGEDTQYF.